This paragraph covers one T cell receptor beta chain sequence. What it binds is unknown. PCR used 60 Vbeta primers and 13 Jbeta primers. Sequencing was performed with immunoSEQ multiplex PCR; in TCRdb, only in-frame clones are kept and a portion is missing. The sample lists just over 150,000 clones; approximately 79% were seen once. Every donor was a healthy person donating bone marrow. The data were taken from a study of cytomegalovirus exposure and HLA in healthy donors. Study-level information: Earlier findings included about 120 million unique TCR beta sequences obtained from about 180 million T cells.

Germline loops: CDR1 MNHEY, CDR2 SVGAGI. CDR3 size: 13 residues. The V segment lost 6 bases and the J segment 6 bases; nucleotides outside the gene matches: 5. The study, taken as a whole, reports: A later analysis linked about 17,000 TCR beta sequences to HLA alleles at 0.05 false discovery rate. From TCR beta sequences, most subjects' HLA-A and HLA-B alleles were reportedly predicted accurately.

The source of this sequence is a woman between 50 and 59 years old in good health and CMV-seropositive. Sequenced input: PBMCs. The rearrangement uses TRBV6-5 and TRBJ1-1; 9 bases line up with TRBD1. For the CDR3, the DNA is TGTGCCAGCAGGTCGGGACAGGGATCTGAAGCTTTCTTT. Translated: CASRSGQGSEAFF.